The 13 T cell receptor beta chains below all came from one sample that was sequenced in a study of blood T cell repertoires in COVID-19. This table comes from immunoSEQ multiplex PCR, and its TCRdb copy is limited to in-frame clones, with some not included. The sample lists 200,000 to 250,000 clones, about four fifths occurring once. Input material: PBMCs or T cells enriched from blood (not recorded which). These receptors all come from a woman aged 55-69 years who had recovered from COVID-19.

The chain is built from TRBV4-3 and TRBJ2-1, with 9 bases fitting TRBD2. The junction had 8 bases not matched to a gene; V was cut back by 10 bases and J by 4 bases. Germline V gene data show CDR1 as LGHNA and CDR2 as YSLEER. The CDR3 spans 14 residues. For the CDR3, the DNA is TGCGCCAACCTTGGACTAGCGTTGTACAATGAGCAGTTCTTC. Translation: CANLGLALYNEQFF.

This clone was found once. The chain employs TRBV27 and TRBJ1-2; D call uncertain. Germline V gene data show CDR1 as MNHEY and CDR2 as SMNVEV (reference sequence). With 6 bases removed from V and 1 base from J, the gap between germline ends came to 15 bases. The CDR3 consists of 15 residues. CDR3 in amino acids: CASRDPQAINYGYTF. The CDR3 region has the DNA TGTGCCAGCAGAGACCCCCAGGCCATTAACTATGGCTACACCTTC.

The chain employs TRBV7-2 and TRBJ1-1; a weak D match, TRBD1 (5 bases). This CDR3 region has 14 residues. Per the germline V gene, CDR1 is SGHTA and CDR2 is FQGNSA. Between the trimmed V and J ends, which lost 5 bases and 1 base, there was a span of 11 bases. The CDR3: CASSMYQGNTEAFF. DNA for the CDR3: TGTGCCAGCAGCATGTATCAGGGGAACACTGAAGCTTTCTTT.

The rearrangement uses TRBV5-1 and TRBJ2-3; TRBD2 matches 14 bases. V was clipped by 4 bases and J by 4 bases; unmatched bases: 8. The CDR3 consists of 17 residues. Looked up from germline, CDR1 is SGHRS and CDR2 is YFSETQ. CDR3 loop: CASSMTGTSGSPDTQYF. The CDR3 DNA reads as TGCGCCAGCAGCATGACCGGGACTAGCGGGAGCCCAGATACGCAGTATTTT.

Only a few counts were recorded for this clone. In DNA form, the CDR3 reads TGCAGTGCCGAGGGGGGGAATGAGCAGTTCTTC. Translation gives CSAEGGNEQFF. The chain has TRBV20-1 and TRBJ2-1; D is possibly TRBD2 (7 bases). Per the germline V gene, CDR1 is DFQATT and CDR2 is SNEGSKA (reference sequence). Trimming removed 6 bases from V and 7 bases from J, with 10 bases in between. CDR3 length: 11 amino acids.

DNA of the CDR3: TGTGCCACCAGCAGAGATAGTTCGCTAGCGGGAGGTTTTTACGAGCAGTACTTC. Translation: CATSRDSSLAGGFYEQYF. The rearrangement links TRBV15 to TRBJ2-7; 11 bases match TRBD2. V gave up 0 bases and J gave up 4 bases; unmatched junction bases: 11. The CDR3 length is 18 residues. CDR1 and CDR2 (germline): LNHNV, YYDKDF (reference sequence). Full variable domain (rest looked up from reference TRBV15 and TRBJ2-7): DAMVIQNPRYQVTQFGKPVTLSCSQTLNHNVMYWYQQKSSQAPKLLFHYYDKDFNNEADTPDNFQSRRPNTSFCFLDIRSPGLGDTAMYLCATSRDSSLAGGFYEQYFGPGTRLTVT.

This clone was observed a handful of times. The V gene is TRBV11-2, the J gene TRBJ2-1, with TRBD2 as a possible D gene (5 bases). The CDR3 is 16 amino acids. V dropped 1 base and J dropped 1 base, with 11 bases sitting between them. Germline-derived CDR1 and CDR2 are SGHAT and FQNNGV. As DNA, the CDR3 is TGTGCCAGCAGCTTAGTTCAAGGCGGGTCCTACAATGAGCAGTTCTTC. Translated, it gives CASSLVQGGSYNEQFF.

This clone has more than one count but fewer than ten. This chain uses TRBV7-2 with TRBJ1-1, with TRBD1 matching 10 bases. Per germline, CDR1 SGHTA and CDR2 FQGNSA. With V trimmed by 4 bases and J by 6 bases, 5 bases remained unmatched. The CDR3 spans 14 residues. The CDR3: CASSSGQGKAEAFF. The CDR3 DNA follows: TGTGCCAGCAGCTCGGGACAGGGGAAGGCTGAAGCTTTCTTT.

The chain carries TRBV19 and TRBJ1-2; weak D call: TRBD1 (5 bases). V gave up 7 bases and J gave up 2 bases, with 14 bases separating them. This CDR3 contains 14 residues. Germline CDR1 reads LNHDA; CDR2 reads SQIVND (reference sequence). CDR3 in amino acids: CASNLPGINYGYTF. CDR3 nucleotide sequence: TGTGCCAGTAACCTTCCAGGGATAAACTATGGCTACACCTTC. Using reference TRBV19 and TRBJ1-2 for the parts outside the CDR3, the full variable domain is DGGITQSPKYLFRKEGQNVTLSCEQNLNHDAMYWYRQDPGQGLRLIYYSQIVNDFQKGDIAEGYSVSREKKESFPLTVTSAQKNPTAFYLCASNLPGINYGYTFGSGTRLTVV.

This chain links TRBV27 with TRBJ1-5, with 8 bases identical to TRBD1. J was trimmed by 4 bases and V by 2 bases; bases with no gene match: 4. Germline CDR1 reads MNHEY; CDR2 reads SMNVEV (reference sequence). The CDR3 loop spans 15 amino acids. CDR3 sequence: CASSLAGGGNQPQHF. In nucleotides, the CDR3 is TGTGCCAGCAGTTTAGCAGGGGGCGGAAATCAGCCCCAGCATTTT.

The chain is built from TRBV7-3 and TRBJ2-6; 9 bases fit TRBD1. CDR1 SGHTA and CDR2 FQGTGA come from the germline V gene. J gave up 9 bases and V 6 bases, and 6 bases lay outside the gene matches. CDR3 length: 14 residues. The CDR3 DNA reads as TGTGCCAGCAGGTCACCGGGACAGGGCAACGTCCTGACTTTC. Encoded protein: CASRSPGQGNVLTF.

This clone has just one count. The V and J genes are TRBV20-1 and TRBJ1-1; D is unresolved. Deletions cut 6 bases from V and 5 bases from J, with 10 bases between. The CDR3 sequence is 11 residues long. Germline V gives CDR1 DFQATT, CDR2 SNEGSKA (reference sequence). The CDR3 loop reads CSAPGETEAFF. CDR3 nucleotides: TGCAGTGCCCCCGGTGAGACTGAAGCTTTCTTT.

The CDR3 DNA follows: TGTGCCAGCAGCACCAGAACAAACACTGAAGCTTTCTTT. This encodes CASSTRTNTEAFF. V and J are TRBV7-2 and TRBJ1-1, with D unresolved. Germline CDR1 reads SGHTA; CDR2 reads FQGNSA. The length of the CDR3 is 13 residues. V lost 5 bases and J lost 2, with 9 bases in between.